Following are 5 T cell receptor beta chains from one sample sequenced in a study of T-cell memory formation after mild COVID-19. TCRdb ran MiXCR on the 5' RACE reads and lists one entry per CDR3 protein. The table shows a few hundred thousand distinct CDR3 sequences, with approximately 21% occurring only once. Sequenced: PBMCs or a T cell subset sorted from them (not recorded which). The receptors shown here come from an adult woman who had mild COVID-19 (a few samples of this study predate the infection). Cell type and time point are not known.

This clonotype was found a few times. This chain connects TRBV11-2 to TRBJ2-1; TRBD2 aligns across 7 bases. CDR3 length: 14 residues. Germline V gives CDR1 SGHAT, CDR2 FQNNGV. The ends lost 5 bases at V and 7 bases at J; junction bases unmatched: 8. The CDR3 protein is CASSVRLAPNEQFF. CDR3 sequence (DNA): TGTGCCAGCAGCGTACGACTAGCTCCGAATGAGCAGTTCTTC. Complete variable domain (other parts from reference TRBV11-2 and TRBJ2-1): EAGVAQSPRYKIIEKRQSVAFWCNPISGHATLYWYQQILGQGPKLLIQFQNNGVVDDSQLPKDRFSAERLKGVDSTLKIQPAKLEDSAVYLCASSVRLAPNEQFFGPGTRLTVL.

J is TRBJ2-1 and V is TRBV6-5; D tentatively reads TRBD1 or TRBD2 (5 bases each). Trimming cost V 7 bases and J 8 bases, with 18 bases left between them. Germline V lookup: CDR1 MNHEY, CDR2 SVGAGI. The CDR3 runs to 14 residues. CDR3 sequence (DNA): TGTGCCAGCAACGGGGCAGACCGCCCCCATGAGCAGTTCTTC. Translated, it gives CASNGADRPHEQFF.

CDR3 sequence (DNA): TGTGCCAGCAGCTTAGTTGGGCTTCCGGGCGGAAGAGGCTACACCTTC. Translating gives CASSLVGLPGGRGYTF. The V gene is TRBV7-2, the J gene TRBJ1-2; D is uncertain. CDR3 length: 16 residues. Per the germline V gene, CDR1 is SGHTA and CDR2 is FQGNSA. Trimming shortened V by 1 base and J by 8 bases, and 20 bases separated the two germline ends.

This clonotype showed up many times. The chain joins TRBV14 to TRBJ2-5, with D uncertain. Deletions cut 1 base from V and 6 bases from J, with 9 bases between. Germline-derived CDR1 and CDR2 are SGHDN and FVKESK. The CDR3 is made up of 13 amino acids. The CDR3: CASSQGVRKTQYF. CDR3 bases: TGTGCCAGCAGCCAAGGGGTCCGAAAGACCCAGTACTTC.

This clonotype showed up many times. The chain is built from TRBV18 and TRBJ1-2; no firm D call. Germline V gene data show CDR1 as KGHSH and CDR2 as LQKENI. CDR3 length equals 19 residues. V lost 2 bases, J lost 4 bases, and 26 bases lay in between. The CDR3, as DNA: TGTGCCAGCTCACCAATCCAAACCGTCGGACGGACTGTCCTCTATGGCTACACCTTC. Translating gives CASSPIQTVGRTVLYGYTF. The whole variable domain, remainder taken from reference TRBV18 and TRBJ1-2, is NAGVMQNPRHLVRRRGQEARLRCSPMKGHSHVYWYRQLPEEGLKFMVYLQKENIIDESGMPKERFSAEFPKEGPSILRIQQVVRGDSAAYFCASSPIQTVGRTVLYGYTFGSGTRLTVV.